The rows below give T cell receptor beta chains drawn from one sample of a study of preoperative IRX-2 immunotherapy in early breast cancer. The repertoire was sequenced with immunoSEQ multiplex PCR; TCRdb's copy has only in-frame clones and lacks some. The sample contains fewer than 70,000 clones, roughly 94% of which appear only once. This material was collected from a patient treated with IRX-2 immunotherapy. All receptors come from a human donor with breast cancer. The CDR3 runs from the conserved cysteine through the conserved F or W. The D gene is left open where the match is weak. Some rows have no size entry. The others give once, few or many, or a class for an expanded clone.

V	D	size	length	J	CDR3	DNA
TRBV5-1	TRBD2	.	14	TRBJ2-2	CASKTSGNTGELFF	TGCGCCAGTAAGACTAGCGGGAACACCGGGGAGCTGTTTTTT
TRBV30	.	.	13	TRBJ1-1	CAWSGSLGNGAFF	TGTGCCTGGAGTGGCTCCTTGGGGAATGGAGCTTTCTTT
TRBV4-2	.	.	17	TRBJ1-4	CASSQDTSAAGNEKLFF	TGTGCCAGCAGCCAAGATACATCAGCGGCGGGTAATGAAAAACTGTTTTTT
TRBV19	.	.	13	TRBJ1-4	CASGGSDNEKLFF	TGTGCCAGTGGGGGTTCGGATAATGAAAAACTGTTTTTT
TRBV7-2	TRBD1	.	17	TRBJ2-1	CASSFSGTGGSYNEQFF	TGTGCCAGCAGCTTCTCCGGGACAGGGGGCTCCTACAATGAGCAGTTCTTC
TRBV2	.	.	14	TRBJ2-2	CASSGSKGTGELFF	TGTGCCAGCAGTGGGTCTAAGGGAACCGGGGAGCTGTTTTTT
TRBV18	.	.	14	TRBJ1-4	CASSPLAENEKLFF	TGTGCCAGCTCACCACTCGCAGAAAATGAAAAACTGTTTTTT
TRBV21-1	.	.	9	TRBJ2-1	CASPGSGFF	TGTGCCAGCCCCGGGTCGGGGTTCTTC
TRBV4-2	TRBD1	.	14	TRBJ1-2	CASSGGQAIYGYTF	TGTGCCAGCAGCGGAGGACAGGCAATTTATGGCTACACCTTC
TRBV9	TRBD2	once	18	TRBJ2-7	CASSVPLSHSGRRNEQYF	TGTGCCAGCAGCGTACCCCTGTCCCACAGCGGGAGACGGAACGAGCAGTACTTC
TRBV28	.	.	14	TRBJ1-2	CASSWTSGAYGYTF	TGTGCCAGCAGTTGGACCTCAGGAGCCTATGGCTACACCTTC
TRBV6-1	.	.	15	TRBJ1-2	CASSALGAGNYGYTF	TGTGCCAGCAGTGCCCTGGGGGCTGGTAACTATGGCTACACCTTC
TRBV27	.	.	14	TRBJ2-4	CASSSPGPKNIQYF	TGTGCCAGCAGTTCACCGGGACCTAAAAACATTCAGTACTTC
TRBV7-6	.	.	14	TRBJ1-1	CASSSNHLNTEAFF	TGTGCCAGCAGCTCCAACCACCTGAACACTGAAGCTTTCTTT
TRBV7-9	.	.	15	TRBJ2-5	CASSLGWDSKETQYF	TGTGCCAGCAGCTTAGGGTGGGACTCAAAAGAGACCCAGTACTTC
TRBV13	TRBD1	.	14	TRBJ2-7	CASSPRDSSYEQYF	TGTGCCAGCAGCCCTCGGGACAGCTCCTACGAGCAGTACTTC
TRBV7-8	.	once	17	TRBJ2-3	CASSQSPPGQSLNTQYF	TGTGCCAGCAGTCAATCCCCTCCCGGACAGAGTTTGAATACGCAGTATTTT
TRBV7-9	.	.	19	TRBJ1-1	CASSLEARALSGINTEAFF	TGTGCCAGCAGCTTAGAGGCCCGGGCCCTCAGTGGGATCAACACTGAAGCTTTCTTT
TRBV23-1	TRBD1	.	17	TRBJ2-2	CASSHPGTGDNTGELFF	TGCGCCAGCAGTCACCCCGGGACAGGGGACAACACCGGGGAGCTGTTTTTT
TRBV7-2	.	.	13	TRBJ1-1	CASRRTGITEAFF	TGTGCCAGCAGGCGAACAGGGATCACTGAAGCTTTCTTT
TRBV4-3	.	.	15	TRBJ2-7	CASSHESAGIYEQYF	TGCGCCAGCAGCCACGAGTCCGCGGGGATATACGAGCAGTACTTC
TRBV6-7	.	.	21	TRBJ1-5	CASSLNGQGTPEGGINQPQHF	TGTGCCAGCAGTCTTAACGGTCAGGGTACCCCCGAGGGTGGCATCAATCAGCCCCAGCATTTT
TRBV2	.	.	13	TRBJ1-6	CASSGRVFSPLHF	TGTGCCAGCAGTGGGAGGGTGTTTTCACCCCTCCACTTT
TRBV6-5	.	.	15	TRBJ1-1	CASSYSGTTGTEAFF	TGTGCCAGCAGTTACTCAGGCACTACGGGCACTGAAGCTTTCTTT
TRBV5-1	.	.	16	TRBJ1-4	CASSLGGIGTNEKLFF	TGCGCCAGCAGCTTGGGGGGGATCGGAACTAATGAAAAACTGTTTTTT
TRBV29-1	.	.	13	TRBJ1-2	CSVLWTAAYGYTF	TGCAGCGTTTTGTGGACAGCGGCCTATGGCTACACCTTC
TRBV13	.	.	15	TRBJ2-1	CASSAAANSYNEQFF	TGTGCCAGCAGCGCAGCGGCTAACTCCTACAATGAGCAGTTCTTC
TRBV2	.	.	13	TRBJ2-6	CASWASGANVLTF	TGTGCCAGCTGGGCCTCTGGGGCCAACGTCCTGACTTTC
TRBV5-1	.	.	13	TRBJ2-7	CASSEGPDYEQYF	TGCGCCAGCAGCGAGGGACCCGACTACGAGCAGTACTTC
TRBV28	.	.	10	TRBJ2-3	CASSLDTQYF	TGTGCCAGCAGTTTGGATACGCAGTATTTT
TRBV18	TRBD1	.	18	TRBJ2-1	CASSPYFPDRGQHNEQFF	TGTGCCAGCTCACCATATTTTCCGGACAGGGGACAACACAATGAGCAGTTCTTC
TRBV7-9	.	once	14	TRBJ1-1	CASSSGPPLTEAFF	TGTGCCAGCAGCTCCGGGCCGCCCCTCACTGAAGCTTTCTTT
TRBV11-2	TRBD2	.	16	TRBJ2-5	CASSLVIAGGQETQYF	TGTGCCAGCAGCTTAGTTATAGCGGGGGGCCAAGAGACCCAGTACTTC
TRBV5-4	.	.	15	TRBJ1-4	CASSLRDGGKEKLFF	TGTGCCAGCAGCTTGAGGGACGGGGGTAAGGAAAAACTGTTTTTT
TRBV5-1	.	.	13	TRBJ1-5	CASSSTSNQPQHF	TGCGCCAGCAGCTCCACTAGCAATCAGCCCCAGCATTTT
TRBV7-9	TRBD1	.	16	TRBJ1-4	CASSTWTGGSNEKLFF	TGTGCCAGCAGCACCTGGACAGGGGGGAGTAATGAAAAACTGTTTTTT
TRBV7-6	.	.	14	TRBJ1-6	CASSLVQGNSPLHF	TGTGCCAGCAGCTTAGTTCAGGGAAATTCACCCCTCCACTTT
TRBV5-5	TRBD1	.	16	TRBJ1-1	CASSGTGTGLYTEAFF	TGTGCCAGCAGCGGAACCGGGACAGGGTTATACACTGAAGCTTTCTTT
TRBV27	TRBD2	.	15	TRBJ2-7	CASSGLSGRAREQYF	TGTGCCAGCAGTGGCCTTAGCGGGAGGGCCAGGGAGCAGTACTTC
TRBV4-3	TRBD1	.	14	TRBJ2-3	CASSQHAGGDTQYF	TGCGCCAGCAGCCAACACGCAGGGGGAGATACGCAGTATTTT
TRBV15	.	once	14	TRBJ1-5	CATSREQLNQPQHF	TGTGCCACCAGCAGAGAACAGCTTAATCAGCCCCAGCATTTT
TRBV9	.	.	17	TRBJ2-5	CASSGPLGGPSQETQYF	TGTGCCAGCAGCGGCCCCCTGGGAGGACCCTCCCAAGAGACCCAGTACTTC
TRBV30	.	.	14	TRBJ1-4	CAWATGYKNEKLFF	TGTGCCTGGGCTACAGGGTACAAAAATGAAAAACTGTTTTTT
TRBV11-2	.	.	14	TRBJ1-4	CASSLTLTNEKLFF	TGTGCCAGCAGCTTAACACTGACTAATGAAAAACTGTTTTTT
TRBV6-5	.	.	14	TRBJ1-1	CASSATLGGLKAFF	TGTGCCAGCAGTGCCACCCTAGGAGGACTGAAAGCTTTCTTT
TRBV5-4	.	.	15	TRBJ2-2	CASSLGVASGGELFF	TGTGCCAGCAGCTTGGGGGTTGCGTCGGGCGGGGAGCTGTTTTTT
TRBV30	TRBD2	.	15	TRBJ2-1	CAWSKGLAAYNEQFF	TGTGCCTGGAGTAAAGGGCTAGCGGCGTACAATGAGCAGTTCTTC
TRBV7-9	.	.	14	TRBJ2-5	CASSFIRSGETQYF	TGTGCCAGCAGCTTTATCAGGTCGGGAGAGACCCAGTACTTC
TRBV28	.	.	13	TRBJ2-5	CASSVPSRETQYF	TGTGCCAGCTCGGTTCCGTCTAGGGAGACCCAGTACTTC
TRBV7-4	.	.	17	TRBJ2-5	CASSLGARYPLQETQYF	TGTGCCAGCAGCTTAGGAGCCAGGTACCCCCTCCAAGAGACCCAGTACTTC
TRBV7-3	.	few	13	TRBJ1-5	CASSLEANQPQHF	TGTGCCAGCAGCTTAGAGGCCAATCAGCCCCAGCATTTT
TRBV5-1	TRBD1	.	13	TRBJ2-1	CASRDRGFGEQFF	TGCGCCAGCAGGGACAGGGGCTTTGGGGAGCAGTTCTTC
TRBV11-2	.	.	13	TRBJ2-7	CASSLGPNYEQYF	TGTGCCAGCAGCCTGGGACCGAACTACGAGCAGTACTTC
TRBV18	.	.	16	TRBJ1-2	CASSPYTAYDFYGYTF	TGTGCCAGCTCACCATATACGGCCTACGATTTCTATGGCTACACCTTC
TRBV7-9	.	.	14	TRBJ2-7	CASSFTASSYEQYF	TGTGCCAGCAGCTTCACGGCGAGCTCCTACGAGCAGTACTTC
TRBV2	TRBD1	.	14	TRBJ2-7	CASGRDRGLYEQYF	TGTGCCAGCGGAAGGGACAGGGGGCTTTACGAGCAGTACTTC
TRBV28	.	.	15	TRBJ1-4	CASSLAGQGGEKLFF	TGTGCCAGCAGTTTAGCGGGGCAGGGCGGTGAAAAACTGTTTTTT